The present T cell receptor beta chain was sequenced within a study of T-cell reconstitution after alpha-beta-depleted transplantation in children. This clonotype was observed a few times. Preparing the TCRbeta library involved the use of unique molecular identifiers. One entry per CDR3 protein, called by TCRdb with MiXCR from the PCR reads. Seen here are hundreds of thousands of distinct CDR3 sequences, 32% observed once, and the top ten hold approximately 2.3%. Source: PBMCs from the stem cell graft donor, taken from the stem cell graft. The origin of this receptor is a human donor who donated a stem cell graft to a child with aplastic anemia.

The CDR3 DNA follows: TGTGCCTGGTGTCGGGTTGGCACTGAAGCTTTCTTT. Translation: CAWCRVGTEAFF. The chain carries TRBV30 and TRBJ1-1, with D unclear. V lost 5 bases, J lost 4 bases, and 11 bases lay in between. Germline V gene lookup returns CDR1 GTSNPN and CDR2 SVGIG (reference sequence). This CDR3 has 12 residues.